Listed here are 4 T cell receptor beta chains from one sample, sequenced in a study of circulating and synovial CD4+ cells in juvenile arthritis (dated by TCRdb to about 2014). Library creation used the immunoSEQ multiplex PCR assay. This immuneACCESS table, as held by TCRdb, lists in-frame sequences with V and J called but not all clones. Of the missing ones, under half trace to an unresolved V gene in checked studies; the others have no known cause. This sample lists tens of thousands of clones; approximately 92% were detected once. The ten biggest clones cover around 3% of the sample. The sequenced sample consisted of CD4+ T cells from blood. All receptors come from a human donor with juvenile idiopathic arthritis.

This clone was seen just once. The chain recombines TRBV2 with TRBJ2-5; 14 nucleotides match TRBD2. This CDR3 is 14 amino acids long. Germline V CDR1 and CDR2: SNHLY, FYNNEI. Trimming removed 5 bases from V and 5 bases from J; junction bases left unmatched: 1. The CDR3 DNA reads TGTGCCAGCAGTTGGACTAGCGGGAGGGAGACCCAGTACTTC. Its translation is CASSWTSGRETQYF.

This clone has a single count. This chain joins TRBV29-1 and TRBJ1-1, with a possible D match to TRBD1 (5 bases). The CDR3 spans 12 residues. Germline V gene sequence: CDR1 SQVTM, CDR2 ANQGSEA. The V end was cut by 4 bases, the J end by 1 base, with 7 bases between. The CDR3 spells CSVVQGNTEAFF. The CDR3 DNA sequence: TGCAGCGTTGTGCAGGGGAACACTGAAGCTTTCTTT.

This clone was seen only a few times. The chain carries TRBV2 and TRBJ1-5; D gene ambiguous. Per germline, CDR1 SNHLY and CDR2 FYNNEI. The CDR3 totals 12 residues. V was shortened by 5 bases and J by 6 bases, with 8 bases between the two germline ends. The CDR3 DNA reads as TGTGCCAGCAGTCGGGTGACTCAGCCCCAGCATTTT. Encoded protein: CASSRVTQPQHF.

The rearrangement joins TRBV9 to TRBJ1-2, with 9 bases aligning to TRBD1. V was pared by 3 bases and J by 7 bases, with 7 bases of the junction left unmatched. Germline V gene sequence: CDR1 SGDLS, CDR2 YYNGEE. The CDR3 has 14 residues. The CDR3 DNA follows: TGTGCCAGCAGCGCAGCGGGACAGGGCTTTGGCTACACCTTC. This translates into CASSAAGQGFGYTF.